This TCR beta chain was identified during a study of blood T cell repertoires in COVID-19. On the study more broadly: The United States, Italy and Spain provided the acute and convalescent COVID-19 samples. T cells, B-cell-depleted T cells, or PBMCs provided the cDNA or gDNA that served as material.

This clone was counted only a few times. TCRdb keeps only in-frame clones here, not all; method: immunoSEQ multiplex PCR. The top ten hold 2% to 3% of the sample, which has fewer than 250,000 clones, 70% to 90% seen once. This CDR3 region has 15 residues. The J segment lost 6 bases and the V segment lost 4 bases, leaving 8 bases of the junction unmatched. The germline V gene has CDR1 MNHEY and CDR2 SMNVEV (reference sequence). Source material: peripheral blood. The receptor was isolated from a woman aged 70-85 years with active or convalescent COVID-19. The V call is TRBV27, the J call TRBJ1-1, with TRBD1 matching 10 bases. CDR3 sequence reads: CASSSTGTGVPEAFF. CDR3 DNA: TGTGCCAGCAGTTCAACCGGGACAGGGGTCCCTGAAGCTTTCTTT.